This note documents a single T cell receptor (beta chain) sequence. Antigen: not known. This entry belongs to a study of cytomegalovirus exposure and HLA in healthy donors. Study results and caveats: It is likely that the observed cluster of highly shared sequence variants was a sequencing artifact. A later analysis appeared to link common viral pathogens to several of the most significant clusters.

The germline V gene has CDR1 MNHEY and CDR2 SVGAGI. V dropped 8 bases and J dropped 1 base, with 8 bases sitting between them. CDR3 length: 12 amino acids. 60 Vbeta and 13 Jbeta primers were used in PCR. TCRdb keeps only in-frame clones here, not all; method: immunoSEQ multiplex PCR. The sample contains more than 90,000 clones, 70% to 85% of which appear only once. The chain uses TRBV6-5 and TRBJ1-1; no reliable D call. The sequencing input was PBMCs. This sequence was found in a man aged 45-65 years in good health and CMV-seronegative. The CDR3 DNA sequence: TGTGCCAGCTCTCCCGGGAACACTGAAGCTTTCTTT. The encoded protein is CASSPGNTEAFF.